This TCR beta chain was found in a study of a mutant IDH1 vaccine in newly diagnosed glioma. Overall study: The patients were given eight vaccinations, one each in weeks 1, 3, 5, 7, 11, 15, 19 and 23. The therapy given earlier, which was standard therapy, consisted of radiotherapy, temozolomide, or both, and most of the patients received both.

Indicated time point: week 23, last vaccination. A 20-mer mutant IDH1 peptide at 300 ug was injected subcutaneously with topical imiquimod. Sequencing was performed with immunoSEQ multiplex PCR; in TCRdb, only in-frame clones are kept and a portion is missing. Here the sample spans roughly 60,000 clones, roughly 84% being singletons. The germline V and J ends were trimmed by 2 bases and 3 bases, with 9 bases remaining between them. Germline lookup yields CDR1 SGHKS and CDR2 YYEKEE (reference sequence). This CDR3 is 14 amino acids long. Worth noting for this clone: The antigen is not known.

Source: PBMCs, taken from a glioma patient whose treatment included an IDH1 peptide vaccine. The chain joins TRBV5-5 to TRBJ2-1; D assignment may be TRBD1 or TRBD2 (5 bases each). This receptor was taken from a man aged 25 to 45 with glioma. The CDR3 region has the DNA TGTGCCAGCAGCTTCCGGGACCGCTACAATGAGCAGTTCTTC. It yields the protein CASSFRDRYNEQFF.